The T cell receptor (beta chain) described here comes from a study of blood T cell repertoires in COVID-19. For the study at large: Samples of COVID-19 (acute and convalescent) were obtained from the United States, Italy and Spain. In each case, the material was cDNA or gDNA derived from T cells, B-cell-depleted T cells, or PBMCs.

Under the authors' procedure: Reference gene primer amplification in the assay estimated nucleated cell counts. The table came from immunoSEQ multiplex PCR; TCRdb's copy has only in-frame clones and leaves some out. The DNA was the basis for D and trimming; V, J and clone size are from that table. The sample carries under 250,000 clones, around 82% recorded once. This clone was seen once. Germline V CDR1 and CDR2: LNHNV, YYDKDF (reference sequence). The CDR3 length is 15 residues. The junction had 7 bases not matched to a gene; V was cut back by 7 bases and J by 0 bases. The sequencing input was peripheral blood. V is TRBV15 and J is TRBJ1-1; 8 bases fit TRBD1. The clonotype comes from an elderly woman with acute or convalescent COVID-19. The CDR3, as DNA: TGTGCCACCAACCCCAAGACAGGGGTGAACACTGAAGCTTTCTTT. It is translated as CATNPKTGVNTEAFF.